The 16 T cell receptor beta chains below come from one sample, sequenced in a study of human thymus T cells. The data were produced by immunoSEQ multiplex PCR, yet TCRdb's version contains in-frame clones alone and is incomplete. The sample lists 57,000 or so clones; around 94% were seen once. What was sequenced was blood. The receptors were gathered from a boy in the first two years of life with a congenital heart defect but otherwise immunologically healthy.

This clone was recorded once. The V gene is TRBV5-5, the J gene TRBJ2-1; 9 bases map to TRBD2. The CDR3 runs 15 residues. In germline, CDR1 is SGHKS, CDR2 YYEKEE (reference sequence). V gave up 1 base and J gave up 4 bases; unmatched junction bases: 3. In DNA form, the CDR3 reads TGTGCCAGCAGCTTGAGACTAGCGGTATACAATGAGCAGTTCTTC. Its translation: CASSLRLAVYNEQFF. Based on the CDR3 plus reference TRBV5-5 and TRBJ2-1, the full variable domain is DAGVTQSPTHLIKTRGQQVTLRCSPISGHKSVSWYQQVLGQGPQFIFQYYEKEERGRGNFPDRFSARQFPNYSSELNVNALLLGDSALYLCASSLRLAVYNEQFFGPGTRLTVL.

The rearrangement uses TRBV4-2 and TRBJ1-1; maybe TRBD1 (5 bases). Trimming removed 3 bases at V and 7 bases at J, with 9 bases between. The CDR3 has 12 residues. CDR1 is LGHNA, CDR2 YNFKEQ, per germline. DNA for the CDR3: TGTGCCAGCAGCCAGGACACACTTGAAGCTTTCTTT. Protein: CASSQDTLEAFF.

CDR3 coding DNA: TGTGCTAGTGTCCCCAATCCTAGCACAGATACGCAGTATTTT. Translating gives CASVPNPSTDTQYF. This chain uses TRBV12-5 with TRBJ2-3; D is ambiguous. Between the trimmed V and J ends, which lost 7 bases and 0 bases, there was a span of 11 bases. Germline CDR1 LGHNT, CDR2 FRNRAP. There are 14 residues in the CDR3.

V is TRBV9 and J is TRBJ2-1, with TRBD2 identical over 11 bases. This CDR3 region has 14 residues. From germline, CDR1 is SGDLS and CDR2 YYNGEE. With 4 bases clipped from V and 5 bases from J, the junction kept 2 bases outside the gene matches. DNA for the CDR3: TGTGCCAGCAGCCCGACTAGCGGGAACAATGAGCAGTTCTTC. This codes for CASSPTSGNNEQFF.

The CDR3, as DNA: TGCGCCAGCAGCTTGGGCTGGGACCAAACGACCGACACTGAAGCTTTCTTT. Amino acids: CASSLGWDQTTDTEAFF. The chain employs TRBV5-1 and TRBJ1-1; tentatively, D is TRBD1 (5 bases). Trimming left V 0 bases short and J 3 bases short, with 18 bases between. This CDR3 has 17 amino acids. CDR1 and CDR2 (germline): SGHRS, YFSETQ. Drawing the rest from reference TRBV5-1 and TRBJ1-1, the complete variable domain is KAGVTQTPRYLIKTRGQQVTLSCSPISGHRSVSWYQQTPGQGLQFLFEYFSETQRNKGNFPGRFSGRQFSNSRSEMNVSTLELGDSALYLCASSLGWDQTTDTEAFFGQGTRLTVV.

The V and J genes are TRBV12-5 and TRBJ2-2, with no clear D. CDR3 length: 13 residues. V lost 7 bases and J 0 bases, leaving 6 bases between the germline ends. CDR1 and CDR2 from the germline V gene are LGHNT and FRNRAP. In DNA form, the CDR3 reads TGTGCTAGTGCCCTTTCGAACACCGGGGAGCTGTTTTTT. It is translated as CASALSNTGELFF.

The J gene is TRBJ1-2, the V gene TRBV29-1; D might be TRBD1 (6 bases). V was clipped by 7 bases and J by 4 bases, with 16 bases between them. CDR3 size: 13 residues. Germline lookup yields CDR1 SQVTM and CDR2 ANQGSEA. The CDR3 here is CSAGPGASYGYTF. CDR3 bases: TGCAGCGCCGGGCCAGGGGCTAGCTATGGCTACACCTTC.

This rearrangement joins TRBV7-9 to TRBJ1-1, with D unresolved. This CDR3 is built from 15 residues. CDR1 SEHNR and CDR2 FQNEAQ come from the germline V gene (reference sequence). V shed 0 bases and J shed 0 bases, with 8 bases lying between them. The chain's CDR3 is CASSLAKSLNTEAFF. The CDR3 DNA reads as TGTGCCAGCAGCTTAGCGAAGAGTTTGAACACTGAAGCTTTCTTT.

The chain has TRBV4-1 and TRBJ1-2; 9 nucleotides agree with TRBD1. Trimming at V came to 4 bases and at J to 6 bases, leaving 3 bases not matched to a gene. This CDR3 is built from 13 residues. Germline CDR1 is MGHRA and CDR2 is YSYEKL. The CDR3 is CASSPRTGDGYTF. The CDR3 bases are TGCGCCAGCAGCCCCCGGACAGGGGATGGCTACACCTTC.

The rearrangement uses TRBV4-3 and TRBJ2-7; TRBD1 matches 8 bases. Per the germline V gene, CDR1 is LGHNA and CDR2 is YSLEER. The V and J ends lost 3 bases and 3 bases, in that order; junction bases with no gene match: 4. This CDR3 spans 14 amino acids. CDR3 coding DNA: TGCGCCAGCAGCCATTACGACAGGGGCTACGAGCAGTACTTC. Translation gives CASSHYDRGYEQYF.

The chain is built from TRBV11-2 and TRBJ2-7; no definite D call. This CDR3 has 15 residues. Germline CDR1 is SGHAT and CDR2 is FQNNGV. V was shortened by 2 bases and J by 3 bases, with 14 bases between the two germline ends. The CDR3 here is CASSLSPAPLYEQYF. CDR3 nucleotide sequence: TGTGCCAGCAGCTTAAGCCCAGCCCCGCTCTACGAGCAGTACTTC.

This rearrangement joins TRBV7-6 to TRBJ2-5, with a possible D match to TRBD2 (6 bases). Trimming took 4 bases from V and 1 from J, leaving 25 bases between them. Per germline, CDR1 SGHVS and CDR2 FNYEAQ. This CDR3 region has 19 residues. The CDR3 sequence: CASSSARLAGLNLQETQYF. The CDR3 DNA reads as TGTGCCAGCAGCTCAGCCCGCTTGGCGGGATTAAACCTCCAAGAGACCCAGTACTTC.

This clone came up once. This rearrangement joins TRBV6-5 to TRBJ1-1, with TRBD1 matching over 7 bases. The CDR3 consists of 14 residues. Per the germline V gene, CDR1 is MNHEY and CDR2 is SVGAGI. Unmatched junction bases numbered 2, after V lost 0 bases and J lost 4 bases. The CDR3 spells CASSYSAGGTEAFF. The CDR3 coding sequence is TGTGCCAGCAGTTACTCGGCAGGGGGCACTGAAGCTTTCTTT.

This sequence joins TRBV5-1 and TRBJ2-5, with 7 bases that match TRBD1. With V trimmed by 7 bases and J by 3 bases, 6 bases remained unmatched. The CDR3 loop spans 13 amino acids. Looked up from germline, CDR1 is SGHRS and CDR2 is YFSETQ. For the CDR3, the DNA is TGCGCCAGCTACCACACAGGGGAAGAGACCCAGTACTTC. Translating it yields CASYHTGEETQYF.

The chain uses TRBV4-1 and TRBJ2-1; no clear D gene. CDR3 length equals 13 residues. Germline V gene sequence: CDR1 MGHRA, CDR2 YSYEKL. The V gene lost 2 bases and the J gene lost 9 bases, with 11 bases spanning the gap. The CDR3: CASSQPPDPEQFF. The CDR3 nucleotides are TGCGCCAGCAGCCAACCCCCGGACCCTGAGCAGTTCTTC.

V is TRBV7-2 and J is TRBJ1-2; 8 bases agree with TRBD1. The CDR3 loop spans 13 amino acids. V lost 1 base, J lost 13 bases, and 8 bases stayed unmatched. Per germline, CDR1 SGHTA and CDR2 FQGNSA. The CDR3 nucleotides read TGTGCCAGCAGCTTAGACCTCGGACAGGGTCCCACCTTC. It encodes CASSLDLGQGPTF.